This section outlines one TCR beta chain sequence together with its context. This clonotype was counted only a few times. Its antigen is currently not known. Base qualities are missing; no much larger clone stands one base away. In light of the paper, this sample's treatment or condition label describes: in vitro stimulation with specific CMV peptide epitopes to enrich CMV-specific T cells. The data are from a study of T cell repertoires in cytomegalovirus infection (dated by TCRdb to between 2018 and 2021). As for the study more broadly: Alongside well-studied HLA-B-restricted epitopes, the peptide stimulations were aimed at recently identified HLA-C-restricted CMV epitopes, whose presentation resists viral immunomodulation. Because public TCR beta signatures pointed to carriage of CMV infection together with the matching HLA type, the HLA type of each donor mattered for the analysis. The study at large found these results: In both this cohort and an independent cohort of 350 or so donors, the cumulative frequency of public TCR beta family members distinguished carriers of CMV infection plus the relevant HLA type. The ex vivo response was dominated by HLA-C-restricted CMV-specific TCR beta clonotypes, which also provided the single most frequent clonotype in two of eight donors.

The instrument given in TCRdb is Illumina HiSeq 1500. TCRdb's own reprocessing of the public reads used fastp at Q25 and MiXCR and kept productive beta chains. Every CDR3 protein is listed once, alongside the most common genes and DNA of its rows. This sample lists hundreds of thousands of distinct CDR3 sequences; 30% to 40% were detected once. Under 20% of the sample comes from the top ten. Taken from cysteine to phenylalanine, the CDR3 has 14 residues. The read is trimmed to its CDR3 DNA, 42 bases read in frame from base 1. Trimming at the junction amounts to 2 bases on V and 7 bases on J, and the germline ends lie 12 bases apart.

The specimen was cultured PBMCs, collected from culture after CMV antigen stimulation. Recombination linked TRBV12-3 or TRBV12-4 to TRBJ2-1; too little of a D gene remains to name it. The receptor was isolated from a human donor in good health (CMV status not recorded). Some clones in this sample may be carry-over from other donors' samples. The nucleotides read TGTGCCAGCAGTTTATGGGGTGACCGAAATGAGCAGTTCTTC. Its amino acids are CASSLWGDRNEQFF.